This TCR beta chain is drawn from a study of shared clonotypes between healthy human individuals. Study results and caveats: Memory subsets generally showed lower estimated richness than naive subsets.

The healthy adult donors were HIV-negative and reported no recent acute infections or vaccinations. Everyone who donated was a Caucasian adult who lived in Nashville, Tennessee. Concerning this clone: As yet, its antigen is unknown.

DNA at roughly 0.2 ug, roughly 27,000 T cell genomes, went into sorted-subset replicate PCRs. Measured with immunoSEQ multiplex PCR; TCRdb has only the in-frame clones, and not every one. The top ten clones hold more than 0.1% of a sample with over 2 million clones, 85% to 95% of them seen once. Input material: naive CD4+ T cells sorted from blood. As to subset: CD45RA+ positively selected. This sequence originates from a man aged 18 to 35 in good health.

The CDR3 region is CASSPDKVYGYTF. The CDR3 DNA reads as TGTGCCAGCAGCCCCGACAAAGTCTATGGCTACACCTTC. This chain connects TRBV7-9 to TRBJ1-2; D gene ambiguous. From germline, CDR1 is SEHNR and CDR2 FQNEAQ (reference sequence). Deletions cut 5 bases from V and 4 bases from J, with 11 bases between. This CDR3 comprises 13 residues.